These 31 T cell receptor beta chains were sequenced from one sample in a study of technical replicates of blood from a handful of donors. Here immunoSEQ multiplex PCR was the method, and the copy in TCRdb shows in-frame clones only, minus some. The sample has approximately 89,000 clones, around 94% seen once. The specimen was T cells isolated from PBMCs. These receptors were taken from a human donor in good health.

The rearrangement joins TRBV6-6 to TRBJ2-1; TRBD2 matches 7 bases. CDR1 is MNHNY, CDR2 SVGAGI, per germline (reference sequence). The CDR3 is made up of 14 amino acids. V gave up 6 bases and J gave up 3 bases; unmatched junction bases: 5. CDR3 loop: CASRGGSLYNEQFF. CDR3 sequence (DNA): TGTGCCAGCAGGGGCGGGAGCCTCTACAATGAGCAGTTCTTC.

The J gene is TRBJ2-7, the V gene TRBV6-5; the match to TRBD1 covers 9 bases. The junction had 9 bases not matched to a gene; V was cut back by 7 bases and J by 5 bases. The germline CDR1 and CDR2 sequences are MNHEY and SVGAGI. The CDR3 has 14 residues. CDR3 sequence: CASTSGQGYDEQYF. In DNA form, the CDR3 reads TGTGCCAGCACTTCGGGACAGGGATATGACGAGCAGTACTTC.

V usage is TRBV10-3 and J usage is TRBJ1-1; tentative D call: TRBD1 (5 bases). Germline-derived CDR1 and CDR2 are ENHRY and SYGVKD. The CDR3 runs to 15 residues. Trimming shortened V by 6 bases and J by 0 bases, and 14 bases separated the two germline ends. The CDR3 DNA follows: TGTGCCATCAGCGGGAGGGGTGCGGTGAACACTGAAGCTTTCTTT. Amino acids: CAISGRGAVNTEAFF.

This clone was recorded only once. This chain connects TRBV7-2 to TRBJ1-5; D is ambiguous. This CDR3 spans 13 amino acids. The germline gives CDR1 SGHTA, CDR2 FQGNSA. V lost 2 bases and J 5 bases, leaving 7 bases between the germline ends. The CDR3 loop is CASSLTRDQPQHF. The CDR3 DNA is TGTGCCAGCAGCTTAACGCGGGATCAGCCCCAGCATTTT.

The chain carries TRBV7-3 and TRBJ2-3, with 9 bases matching TRBD1. The germline gives CDR1 SGHTA, CDR2 FQGTGA. This CDR3 has 15 amino acids. Trimming removed 5 bases from V and 3 bases from J; junction bases left unmatched: 6. This CDR3 is CASSMGQGVTDTQYF. The CDR3 coding sequence is TGTGCCAGCAGCATGGGACAGGGCGTGACAGATACGCAGTATTTT.

The rearrangement joins TRBV15 to TRBJ1-5, with a weak D call TRBD1 (5 bases). The germline V gene has CDR1 LNHNV and CDR2 YYDKDF (reference sequence). This CDR3 has 15 residues. V was cut by 1 base and J by 3 bases, with 10 bases left in between. The CDR3 region is CATSRVGRDNQPQHF. CDR3 bases: TGTGCCACCAGCAGAGTTGGCAGGGACAATCAGCCCCAGCATTTT. Full variable domain (outside the CDR3, taken from reference TRBV15 and TRBJ1-5): DAMVIQNPRYQVTQFGKPVTLSCSQTLNHNVMYWYQQKSSQAPKLLFHYYDKDFNNEADTPDNFQSRRPNTSFCFLDIRSPGLGDTAMYLCATSRVGRDNQPQHFGDGTRLSIL.

This chain uses TRBV9 with TRBJ2-3; 8 nucleotides line up with TRBD1. With V trimmed by 0 bases and J by 2 bases, 5 bases remained unmatched. The germline V gene has CDR1 SGDLS and CDR2 YYNGEE. The CDR3 has 16 residues. CDR3 nucleotides: TGTGCCAGCAGCGTAGGCGCAGGGGGCCTCACAGATACGCAGTATTTT. Its protein product is CASSVGAGGLTDTQYF. Together with reference TRBV9 and TRBJ2-3, the CDR3 gives the full variable domain: DSGVTQTPKHLITATGQRVTLRCSPRSGDLSVYWYQQSLDQGLQFLIQYYNGEERAKGNILERFSAQQFPDLHSELNLSSLELGDSALYFCASSVGAGGLTDTQYFGPGTRLTVL.

This chain uses TRBV5-6 with TRBJ2-1; D not resolved. V lost 0 bases to trimming and J lost 6 bases, with 10 bases between them. The V gene's germline CDR1 is SGHDT and CDR2 YYEEEE. This CDR3 region has 14 residues. CDR3 residues: CASSLDARSNEQFF. The CDR3 DNA is TGTGCCAGCAGCTTGGACGCTAGATCCAATGAGCAGTTCTTC.

The genes are TRBV9 and TRBJ2-1, with TRBD2 matching 14 bases. The CDR3 contains 16 residues. V lost 4 bases to trimming and J lost 7 bases; unmatched junction nucleotides: 7. Germline V gene lookup returns CDR1 SGDLS and CDR2 YYNGEE. The CDR3 DNA reads as TGTGCCAGCAGCCCAATGGGACTAGCGGGAGAAAATGAGCAGTTCTTC. Protein: CASSPMGLAGENEQFF.

CDR3 sequence (DNA): TGCGCCAGCAGCTTGGCCCTAGCGGGGAATGAGCAGTTCTTC. Its translation is CASSLALAGNEQFF. The genes are TRBV5-1 and TRBJ2-1; 9 positions match TRBD2. Trimming cost V 0 bases and J 7 bases; bases outside gene matches: 2. The CDR3 is made up of 14 amino acids. The germline V gene has CDR1 SGHRS and CDR2 YFSETQ.

The chain carries TRBV7-9 and TRBJ2-7; 10 nucleotides line up with TRBD2. With 3 bases clipped from V and 3 bases from J, the junction kept 2 bases outside the gene matches. The CDR3 extends over 14 amino acids. Germline-derived CDR1 and CDR2 are SEHNR and FQNEAQ (reference sequence). The CDR3, as DNA: TGTGCCAGCAGCTTCGGACTAGCGGACTACGAGCAGTACTTC. Its protein is CASSFGLADYEQYF.

The chain carries TRBV6-1 and TRBJ2-5; 7 nucleotides match TRBD2. The CDR3 runs to 16 residues. V trimming: 2 bases; J trimming: 4 bases; junction bases outside the gene matches: 10. CDR1 is MNHNS and CDR2 is SASEGT in the germline V gene. CDR3 nucleotide sequence: TGTGCCAGCAGTGAAATAAGGCGGGAGTTGGGAGAGACCCAGTACTTC. Translating it yields CASSEIRRELGETQYF.

The chain couples TRBV19 to TRBJ2-3; 7 bases line up with TRBD2. The CDR3 spans 17 residues. The germline gives CDR1 LNHDA, CDR2 SQIVND (reference sequence). V lost 1 base to trimming and J lost 2 bases; unmatched junction nucleotides: 9. The CDR3 coding sequence is TGTGCCAGTAGTATAGTATGGCCTAGCGGAGACACAGATACGCAGTATTTT. Residues: CASSIVWPSGDTDTQYF.

CDR3 protein: CASSIIAGAEGETQYF. The CDR3, as DNA: TGTGCCAGCAGTATAATAGCGGGAGCGGAGGGTGAGACCCAGTACTTC. The chain couples TRBV27 to TRBJ2-5; 9 bases are shared with TRBD2. J was trimmed by 5 bases and V by 5 bases; bases with no gene match: 12. The CDR3 consists of 16 residues. The germline CDR1 and CDR2 sequences are MNHEY and SMNVEV (reference sequence).

The chain couples TRBV5-6 to TRBJ2-1; possible D gene TRBD2, 6 bases. The germline V gene has CDR1 SGHDT and CDR2 YYEEEE. The ends were cut back, 1 base at V and 0 bases at J, with 11 bases in the middle. CDR3 size: 16 residues. The CDR3: CASSLMREHSYNEQFF. In DNA form, the CDR3 reads TGTGCCAGCAGCTTGATGCGGGAACACTCCTACAATGAGCAGTTCTTC. Full variable domain (remainder filled in from reference TRBV5-6 and TRBJ2-1): DAGVTQSPTHLIKTRGQQVTLRCSPKSGHDTVSWYQQALGQGPQFIFQYYEEEERQRGNFPDRFSGHQFPNYSSELNVNALLLGDSALYLCASSLMREHSYNEQFFGPGTRLTVL.

The chain is built from TRBV28 and TRBJ1-5, with unresolved D. Trimming stripped 7 bases from V and 0 bases from J, with 4 bases between. The CDR3 is 12 amino acids. The V gene's germline CDR1 is MDHEN and CDR2 SYDVKM. CDR3 loop: CASTGSNQPQHF. The CDR3 DNA is TGTGCCAGCACGGGTAGCAATCAGCCCCAGCATTTT. The whole variable domain, filled in from reference TRBV28 and TRBJ1-5, reads DVKVTQSSRYLVKRTGEKVFLECVQDMDHENMFWYRQDPGLGLRLIYFSYDVKMKEKGDIPEGYSVSREKKERFSLILESASTNQTSMYLCASTGSNQPQHFGDGTRLSIL.

In nucleotides, the CDR3 is TGCAGCGTCGCGGGTGGGAGTATCGATACGCAGTATTTT. Protein sequence: CSVAGGSIDTQYF. The V and J genes are TRBV29-1 and TRBJ2-3; possible D gene TRBD2, 5 bases. From germline, CDR1 is SQVTM and CDR2 ANQGSEA. The CDR3 contains 13 residues. Trimming took off 6 bases at V and 6 bases at J, with 16 bases between the two ends.

V is TRBV2 and J is TRBJ1-2; 7 bases align to TRBD1. Germline values: CDR1 SNHLY, CDR2 FYNNEI. V lost 5 bases to trimming and J lost 6 bases; unmatched junction nucleotides: 12. The CDR3 runs 15 residues. The CDR3 coding sequence is TGTGCCAGCAGTCGTCCCGGGACAGCTTTCAATGGCTACACCTTC. The encoded protein is CASSRPGTAFNGYTF. The variable domain in full, with the rest retrieved from reference TRBV2 and TRBJ1-2, is EPEVTQTPSHQVTQMGQEVILRCVPISNHLYFYWYRQILGQKVEFLVSFYNNEISEKSEIFDDQFSVERPDGSNFTLKIRSTKLEDSAMYFCASSRPGTAFNGYTFGSGTRLTVV.

The rearrangement uses TRBV19 and TRBJ1-2, with TRBD1 as a possible D gene (6 bases). V shed 1 base and J shed 4 bases, with 10 bases lying between them. The CDR3 consists of 14 residues. Germline values: CDR1 LNHDA, CDR2 SQIVND (reference sequence). The CDR3 DNA reads as TGTGCCAGTAGTATAGGCCAGGGGCCCTATGGCTACACCTTC. Residues: CASSIGQGPYGYTF.

The V gene is TRBV6-5, the J gene TRBJ1-4, with 7 positions matching TRBD1. Germline-derived CDR1 and CDR2 are MNHEY and SVGAGI. V was clipped by 3 bases and J by 7 bases; unmatched bases: 11. The CDR3 runs to 16 residues. The CDR3 nucleotides read TGTGCCAGCAGTTATCCGGAAGAGACAGGGCTTGAAAAACTGTTTTTT. It yields the protein CASSYPEETGLEKLFF.

This chain connects TRBV28 to TRBJ2-5, with D maybe TRBD1 (6 bases). This CDR3 is built from 13 residues. With 7 bases removed from V and 2 bases from J, the gap between germline ends came to 11 bases. Germline V CDR1 and CDR2: MDHEN, SYDVKM. For the CDR3, the DNA is TGTGCCAGCACCACAGGGTGGCAAGAGACCCAGTACTTC. This encodes CASTTGWQETQYF.

V usage is TRBV5-8 and J usage is TRBJ2-3; D is uncertain. Per the germline V gene, CDR1 is SGHTS and CDR2 is YDEGEE. This CDR3 spans 16 amino acids. Deletions cut 4 bases from V and 0 bases from J, with 15 bases between. The CDR3, as DNA: TGTGCCAGCAGCGACAACAGTGCTACTAGCACAGATACGCAGTATTTT. This gives the protein CASSDNSATSTDTQYF.

The rearrangement links TRBV19 to TRBJ1-3; no firm D call. This CDR3 has 15 residues. V was clipped by 2 bases and J by 4 bases, with 12 bases between them. CDR1 is LNHDA, CDR2 SQIVND, per germline (reference sequence). The CDR3 sequence is CASSISTAPGNTIYF. Written as DNA, the CDR3 is TGTGCCAGTAGTATATCAACCGCGCCAGGAAACACCATATATTTT. Full variable domain (rest looked up from reference TRBV19 and TRBJ1-3): DGGITQSPKYLFRKEGQNVTLSCEQNLNHDAMYWYRQDPGQGLRLIYYSQIVNDFQKGDIAEGYSVSREKKESFPLTVTSAQKNPTAFYLCASSISTAPGNTIYFGEGSWLTVV.

V gene TRBV7-2 combines with J gene TRBJ2-3, with a weak D call TRBD1 (5 bases). The CDR3 is 13 residues long. Deletions cut 0 bases from V and 8 bases from J, with 9 bases between. Germline V gives CDR1 SGHTA, CDR2 FQGNSA. CDR3 region: CASSLAGRGTQYF. CDR3 coding DNA: TGTGCCAGCAGCTTAGCAGGAAGGGGTACGCAGTATTTT.

The chain employs TRBV9 and TRBJ1-1, with TRBD1 matching over 7 bases. The J segment lost 5 bases and the V segment lost 4 bases, leaving 8 bases of the junction unmatched. Germline CDR1 reads SGDLS; CDR2 reads YYNGEE. CDR3 length: 14 amino acids. The CDR3 DNA reads as TGTGCCAGCAGCTCACAACAGGGGTGGACTGAAGCTTTCTTT. Translating gives CASSSQQGWTEAFF.

The table lists this clone with a few counts. J is TRBJ1-2 and V is TRBV9, with 10 bases lining up with TRBD1. The trim removed 3 bases at V and 6 bases at J, leaving 2 bases unmatched. The CDR3 has 13 residues. Per the germline V gene, CDR1 is SGDLS and CDR2 is YYNGEE. Here the CDR3 DNA reads TGTGCCAGCAGCGACGGACAGGGGGATGGCTACACCTTC. Protein product: CASSDGQGDGYTF.

The V gene is TRBV13, the J gene TRBJ2-7, with a possible D match to TRBD1 (6 bases). V shed 9 bases and J shed 5 bases, with 17 bases lying between them. The CDR3 runs to 13 residues. CDR1 PRHDT and CDR2 FYEKMQ come from the germline V gene (reference sequence). The CDR3 nucleotides read TGTGCCAGTCACAGGGAGCAGCTCAACGAGCAGTACTTC. Its translation is CASHREQLNEQYF.

The genes are TRBV7-8 and TRBJ2-1; D is possibly TRBD2 (6 bases). CDR3 length: 16 residues. From germline, CDR1 is SGHVS and CDR2 FQNEAQ. Trimming removed 6 bases from V and 6 bases from J, with 21 bases in between. This CDR3 is CASRSHKRLGGNEQFF. CDR3 bases: TGTGCCAGCAGATCCCACAAGCGGTTGGGAGGCAATGAGCAGTTCTTC. The entire variable domain, with the rest obtained from reference TRBV7-8 and TRBJ2-1, is as follows: GAGVSQSPRYKVAKRGQDVALRCDPISGHVSLFWYQQALGQGPEFLTYFQNEAQLDKSGLPSDRFFAERPEGSVSTLKIQRTQQEDSAVYLCASRSHKRLGGNEQFFGPGTRLTVL.

This chain connects TRBV30 to TRBJ2-1; D not resolved. V was clipped by 0 bases and J by 4 bases, with 16 bases between them. CDR1 is GTSNPN and CDR2 is SVGIG in the germline V gene (reference sequence). The CDR3 loop spans 16 amino acids. This CDR3 is CAWSVSLWRSYNEQFF. The CDR3 DNA reads TGTGCCTGGAGTGTATCCCTTTGGCGGAGTTACAATGAGCAGTTCTTC.

This rearrangement joins TRBV4-3 to TRBJ1-5, with 7 bases matching TRBD1. The CDR3 sequence is 19 residues long. Trimming cost V 4 bases and J 3 bases; bases outside gene matches: 18. The germline V gene has CDR1 LGHNA and CDR2 YSLEER. The CDR3 spells CASSPNHFGQEIFNQPQHF. CDR3 in DNA: TGCGCCAGCAGCCCCAACCACTTCGGACAGGAAATTTTCAATCAGCCCCAGCATTTT.

The J gene is TRBJ2-1, the V gene TRBV1; TRBD2 is taken as the D call from the table, unchecked against the DNA. TRBV1 is recorded as a pseudogene. This CDR3 has 18 residues. The CDR3 DNA follows: TGCACCAGCAGCCAAGAGTGCCCCGGGACTAGCGGGAGTCATGAGCAGTTCTTC. It specifies CTSSQECPGTSGSHEQFF.